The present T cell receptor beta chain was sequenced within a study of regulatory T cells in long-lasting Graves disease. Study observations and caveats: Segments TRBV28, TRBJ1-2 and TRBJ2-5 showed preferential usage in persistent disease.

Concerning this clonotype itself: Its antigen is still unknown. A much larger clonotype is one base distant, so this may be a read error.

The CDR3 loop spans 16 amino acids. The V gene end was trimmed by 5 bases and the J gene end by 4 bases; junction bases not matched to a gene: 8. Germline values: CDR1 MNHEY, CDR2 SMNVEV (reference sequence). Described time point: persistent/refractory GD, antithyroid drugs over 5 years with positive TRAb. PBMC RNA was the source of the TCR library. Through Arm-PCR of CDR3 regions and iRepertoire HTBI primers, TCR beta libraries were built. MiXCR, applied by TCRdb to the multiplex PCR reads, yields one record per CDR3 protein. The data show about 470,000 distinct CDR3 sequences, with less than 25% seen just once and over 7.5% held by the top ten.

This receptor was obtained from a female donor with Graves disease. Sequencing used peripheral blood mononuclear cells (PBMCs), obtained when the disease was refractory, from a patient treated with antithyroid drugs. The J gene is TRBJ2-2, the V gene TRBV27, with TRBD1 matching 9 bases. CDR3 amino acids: CASSPGQGTGTGELFF. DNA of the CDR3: TGTGCCAGCAGTCCGGGACAGGGCACAGGCACCGGGGAGCTGTTTTTT.